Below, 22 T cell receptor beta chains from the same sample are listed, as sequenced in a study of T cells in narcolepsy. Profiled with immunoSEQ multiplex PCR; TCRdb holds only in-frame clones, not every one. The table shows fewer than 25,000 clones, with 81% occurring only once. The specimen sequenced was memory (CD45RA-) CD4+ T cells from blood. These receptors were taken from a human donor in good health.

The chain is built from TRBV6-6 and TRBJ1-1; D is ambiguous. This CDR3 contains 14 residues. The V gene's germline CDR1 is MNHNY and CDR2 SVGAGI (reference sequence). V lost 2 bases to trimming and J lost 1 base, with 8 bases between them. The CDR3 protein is CASSYLTGNTEAFF. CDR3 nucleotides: TGTGCCAGCAGTTACCTTACGGGGAACACTGAAGCTTTCTTT.

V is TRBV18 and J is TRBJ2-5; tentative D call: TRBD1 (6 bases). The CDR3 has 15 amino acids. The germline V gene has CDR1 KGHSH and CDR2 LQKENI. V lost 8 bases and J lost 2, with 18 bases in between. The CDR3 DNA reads TGTGCCAGCCAGGGGAGCAGATCAAGACAAGAGACCCAGTACTTC. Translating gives CASQGSRSRQETQYF.

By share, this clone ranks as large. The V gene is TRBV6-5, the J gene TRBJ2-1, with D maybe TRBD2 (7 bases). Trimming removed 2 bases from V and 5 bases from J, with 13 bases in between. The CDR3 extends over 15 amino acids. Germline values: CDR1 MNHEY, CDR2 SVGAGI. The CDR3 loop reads CASSYGGAVHNEQFF. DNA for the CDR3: TGTGCCAGCAGTTACGGGGGGGCAGTCCACAATGAGCAGTTCTTC.

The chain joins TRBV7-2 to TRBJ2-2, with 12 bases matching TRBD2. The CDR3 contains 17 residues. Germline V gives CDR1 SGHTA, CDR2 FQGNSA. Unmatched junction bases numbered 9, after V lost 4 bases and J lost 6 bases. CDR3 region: CASSSSLAGGLAGELFF. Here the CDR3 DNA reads TGTGCCAGCAGCTCGTCCCTAGCGGGGGGGCTGGCCGGGGAGCTGTTTTTT.

The CDR3 region has the DNA TGTGCCAGCAGGGGGGACGGTCGCGCTGGGGGCTACACCTTC. Translation gives CASRGDGRAGGYTF. The chain employs TRBV5-4 and TRBJ1-2; tentative D call: TRBD1 (5 bases). V was trimmed by 5 bases and J by 8 bases, leaving 19 bases between them. CDR1 is SGHNT, CDR2 YYREEE, per germline (reference sequence). CDR3 size: 14 residues.

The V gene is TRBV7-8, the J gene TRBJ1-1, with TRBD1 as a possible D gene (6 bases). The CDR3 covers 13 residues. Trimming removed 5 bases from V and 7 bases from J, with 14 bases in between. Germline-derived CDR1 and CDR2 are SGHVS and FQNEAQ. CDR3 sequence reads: CASSRDTRGEAFF. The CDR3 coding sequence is TGTGCCAGCAGCCGGGACACGCGGGGTGAAGCTTTCTTT.

The CDR3 DNA sequence: TGCGCCAGCAGCTTGAGAAGCGGGGGGGCCGCAGATACGCAGTATTTT. It specifies CASSLRSGGAADTQYF. V and J are TRBV5-1 and TRBJ2-3, with 10 positions matching TRBD2. Germline assignment: CDR1 SGHRS and CDR2 YFSETQ. V lost 1 base and J lost 4; bases outside the gene matches: 6. The length of the CDR3 is 16 residues.

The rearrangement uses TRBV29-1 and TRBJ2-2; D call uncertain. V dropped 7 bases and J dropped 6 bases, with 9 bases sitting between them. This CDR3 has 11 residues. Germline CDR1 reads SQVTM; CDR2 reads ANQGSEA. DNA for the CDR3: TGCAGCGCCCATGGGTCCGGGGAGCTGTTTTTT. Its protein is CSAHGSGELFF.

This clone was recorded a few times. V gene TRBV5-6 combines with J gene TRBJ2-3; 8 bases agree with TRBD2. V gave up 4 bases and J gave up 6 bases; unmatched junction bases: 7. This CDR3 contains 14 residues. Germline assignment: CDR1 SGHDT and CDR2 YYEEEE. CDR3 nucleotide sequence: TGTGCCAGCAGCATTAGCGGGGCCCGGGATACGCAGTATTTT. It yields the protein CASSISGARDTQYF.

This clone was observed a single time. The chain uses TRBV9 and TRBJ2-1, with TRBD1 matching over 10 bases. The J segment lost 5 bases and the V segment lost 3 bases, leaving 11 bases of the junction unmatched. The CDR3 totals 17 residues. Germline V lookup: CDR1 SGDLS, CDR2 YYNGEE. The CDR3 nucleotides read TGTGCCAGCAGCGCCCAGCCCCGGGACAGGGGTAACAATGAGCAGTTCTTC. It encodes CASSAQPRDRGNNEQFF.

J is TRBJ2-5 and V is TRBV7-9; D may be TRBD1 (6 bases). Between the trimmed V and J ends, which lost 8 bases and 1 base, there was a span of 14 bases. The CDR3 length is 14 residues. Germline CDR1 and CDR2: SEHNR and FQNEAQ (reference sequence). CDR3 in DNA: TGTGCCAGCGGTCGTGGGGGCGCCCAAGAGACCCAGTACTTC. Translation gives CASGRGGAQETQYF.

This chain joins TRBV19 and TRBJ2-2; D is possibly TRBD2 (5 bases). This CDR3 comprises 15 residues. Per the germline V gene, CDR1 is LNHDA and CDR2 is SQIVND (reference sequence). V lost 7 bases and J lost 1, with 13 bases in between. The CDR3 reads CASIRRHLNTGELFF. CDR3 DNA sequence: TGTGCCAGTATTCGGAGGCACCTGAACACCGGGGAGCTGTTTTTT.

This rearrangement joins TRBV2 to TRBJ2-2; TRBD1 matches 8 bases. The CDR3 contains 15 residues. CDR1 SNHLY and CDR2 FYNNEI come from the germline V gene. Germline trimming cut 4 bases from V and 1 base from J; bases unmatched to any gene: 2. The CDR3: CASSVDRVNTGELFF. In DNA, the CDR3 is TGTGCCAGCAGTGTGGACAGGGTGAACACCGGGGAGCTGTTTTTT.

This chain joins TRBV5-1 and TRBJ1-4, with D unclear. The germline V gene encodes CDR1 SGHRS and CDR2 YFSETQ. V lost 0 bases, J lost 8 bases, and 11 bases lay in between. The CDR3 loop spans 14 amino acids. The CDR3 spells CASSLDRLREKLFF. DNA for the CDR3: TGCGCCAGCAGCTTGGATAGACTCCGGGAAAAACTGTTTTTT.

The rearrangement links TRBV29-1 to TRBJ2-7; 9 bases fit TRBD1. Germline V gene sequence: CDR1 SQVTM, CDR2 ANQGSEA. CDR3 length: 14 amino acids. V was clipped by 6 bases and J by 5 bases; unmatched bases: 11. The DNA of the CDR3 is TGCAGCGTGACCTTTAGGACAGGGGTAGACGAGCAGTACTTC. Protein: CSVTFRTGVDEQYF.

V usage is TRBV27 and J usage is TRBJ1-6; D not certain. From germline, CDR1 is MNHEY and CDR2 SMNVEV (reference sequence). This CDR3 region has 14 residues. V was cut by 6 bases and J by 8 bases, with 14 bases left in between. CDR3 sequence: CASRAGDSYSPLHF. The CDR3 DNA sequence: TGTGCCAGCAGGGCTGGGGATTCCTATTCACCCCTCCACTTT.

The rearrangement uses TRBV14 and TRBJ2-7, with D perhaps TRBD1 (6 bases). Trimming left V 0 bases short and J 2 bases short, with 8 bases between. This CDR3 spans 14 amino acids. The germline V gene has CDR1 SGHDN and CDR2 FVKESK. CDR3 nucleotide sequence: TGTGCCAGCAGCCAAGAGACAGGCACCTACGAGCAGTACTTC. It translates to CASSQETGTYEQYF.

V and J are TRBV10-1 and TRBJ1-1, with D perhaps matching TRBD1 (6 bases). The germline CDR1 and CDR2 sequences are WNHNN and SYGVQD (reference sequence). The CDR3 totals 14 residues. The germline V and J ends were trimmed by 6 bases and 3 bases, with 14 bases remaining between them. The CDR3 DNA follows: TGCGCCAGCAGCCAAGGGGGGTTGGACACTGAAGCTTTCTTT. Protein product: CASSQGGLDTEAFF.

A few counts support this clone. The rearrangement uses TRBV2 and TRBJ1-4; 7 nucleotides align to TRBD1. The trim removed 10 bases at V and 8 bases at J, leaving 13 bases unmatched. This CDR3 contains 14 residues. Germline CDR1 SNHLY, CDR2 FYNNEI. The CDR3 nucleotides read TGTGCCACAGAGGCCCGGGACAGTGGGGAAAAACTGTTTTTT. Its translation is CATEARDSGEKLFF.

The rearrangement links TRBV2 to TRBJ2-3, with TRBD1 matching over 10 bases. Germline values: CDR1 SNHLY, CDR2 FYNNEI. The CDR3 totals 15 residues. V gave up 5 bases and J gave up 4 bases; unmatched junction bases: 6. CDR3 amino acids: CASSRDRGRADTQYF. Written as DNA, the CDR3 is TGTGCCAGCAGTCGAGACAGGGGGCGTGCAGATACGCAGTATTTT.

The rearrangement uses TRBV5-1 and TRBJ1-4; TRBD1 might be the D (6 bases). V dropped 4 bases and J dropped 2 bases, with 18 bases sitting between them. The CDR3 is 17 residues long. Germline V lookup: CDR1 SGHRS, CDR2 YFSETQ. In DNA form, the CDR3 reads TGCGCCAGCAGCGACCCTAGGGGGTCTGGGACTAATGAAAAACTGTTTTTT. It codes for CASSDPRGSGTNEKLFF.

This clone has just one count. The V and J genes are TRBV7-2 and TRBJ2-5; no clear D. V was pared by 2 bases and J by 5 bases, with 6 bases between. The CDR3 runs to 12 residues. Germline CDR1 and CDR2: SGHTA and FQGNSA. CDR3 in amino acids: CASSLFGETQYF. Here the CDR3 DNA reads TGTGCCAGCAGCTTATTCGGGGAGACCCAGTACTTC.